One sample yielded the 18 T cell receptor beta chains listed below, sequenced in a study of human thymus T cells. TCRdb's copy holds only in-frame clones and misses some; the assay was immunoSEQ multiplex PCR. In the table there are roughly 120,000 clones, more than 90% of which are singletons. Thymus pieces cut out during corrective heart surgery were the tissue that was used. The specimen sequenced was thymus tissue. Receptor source: a boy younger than two with a congenital heart defect but otherwise immunologically healthy.

This sequence joins TRBV19 and TRBJ2-1; D remains ambiguous. V was shortened by 3 bases and J by 7 bases, with 19 bases between the two germline ends. The germline V gene has CDR1 LNHDA and CDR2 SQIVND (reference sequence). This CDR3 contains 16 residues. The CDR3 DNA is TGTGCCAGTAGTATCTTGCGAGGCCGTAGGTCAAATGAGCAGTTCTTC. It is translated as CASSILRGRRSNEQFF.

The chain is built from TRBV4-3 and TRBJ2-6; 11 bases agree with TRBD2. The CDR3 has 21 residues. Germline V lookup: CDR1 LGHNA, CDR2 YSLEER. V lost 0 bases to trimming and J lost 0 bases; unmatched junction nucleotides: 10. As DNA, the CDR3 is TGCGCCAGCAGCCAAGAACGGAATCTAGCGGGGGGATTCTCTGGGGCCAACGTCCTGACTTTC. Encoded protein: CASSQERNLAGGFSGANVLTF.

The chain has TRBV6-5 and TRBJ2-7; D remains ambiguous. The germline V and J ends were trimmed by 6 bases and 1 base, with 10 bases remaining between them. This CDR3 spans 13 amino acids. CDR1 and CDR2 from the germline V gene are MNHEY and SVGAGI. CDR3 nucleotide sequence: TGTGCCAGCAGCCCGCCCGGTTCCTACGAGCAGTACTTC. The encoded protein is CASSPPGSYEQYF.

The chain carries TRBV7-9 and TRBJ2-3; D gene uncertain. The CDR3 runs 14 residues. Deletions cut 4 bases from V and 4 bases from J, with 12 bases between. Per the germline V gene, CDR1 is SEHNR and CDR2 is FQNEAQ (reference sequence). The DNA for the CDR3 is TGTGCCAGCAGCTACCGGGCCAGGCCAGATACGCAGTATTTT. Translating gives CASSYRARPDTQYF.

This clone was counted a few times. A junction boundary mismatches the germline segment, possibly from a read error. The rearrangement uses TRBV4-1 and TRBJ1-4; weak D call: TRBD1 (6 bases). CDR1 is MGHRA, CDR2 YSYEKL, per germline. This CDR3 spans 15 amino acids. CDR3 in amino acids: CASSQGAQGDEKLFF. The CDR3 DNA sequence: TGCGCCAGCAGTCAAGGAGCACAGGGAGATGAAAAACTGTTTTTT.

The J gene is TRBJ2-3, the V gene TRBV6-4, with TRBD2 matching 12 bases. CDR3 length: 16 amino acids. V was pared by 0 bases and J by 4 bases, with 2 bases of the junction left unmatched. CDR1 is MRHNA and CDR2 is SNTAGT in the germline V gene. The DNA of the CDR3 is TGTGCCAGCAGTGACTCGGCTAGCGGGGGGGCAGATACGCAGTATTTT. Protein product: CASSDSASGGADTQYF.

This clone was counted between two and nine times. This CDR3 reads CASSLLAARNTEAFF. The CDR3 DNA is TGTGCCAGCTCCCTTTTGGCGGCAAGGAACACTGAAGCTTTCTTT. This chain uses TRBV14 with TRBJ1-1; D uncertain. The CDR3 consists of 15 residues. Germline assignment: CDR1 SGHDN and CDR2 FVKESK. Trimming took 8 bases from V and 1 from J, leaving 17 bases between them.

The chain uses TRBV5-6 and TRBJ2-1; D ambiguous. Germline V lookup: CDR1 SGHDT, CDR2 YYEEEE. V was clipped by 2 bases and J by 0 bases, with 12 bases between them. This CDR3 contains 16 residues. The CDR3 region has the DNA TGTGCCAGCAGCTTCTTGACGGAAAGCTCCTACAATGAGCAGTTCTTC. Translating gives CASSFLTESSYNEQFF.

This clone showed up just once. The chain combines TRBV5-4 with TRBJ2-2; unclear D gene. CDR1 and CDR2 from the germline V gene are SGHNT and YYREEE (reference sequence). The ends were cut back, 0 bases at V and 6 bases at J, with 6 bases in the middle. The CDR3 has 13 amino acids. CDR3 loop: CASSLDSPGELFF. In DNA, the CDR3 is TGTGCCAGCAGCTTGGATTCACCCGGGGAGCTGTTTTTT.

The chain links TRBV5-4 to TRBJ1-2; D ambiguous. The V gene lost 3 bases and the J gene lost 3 bases, with 12 bases spanning the gap. CDR3 length equals 14 residues. Germline-derived CDR1 and CDR2 are SGHNT and YYREEE (reference sequence). CDR3 DNA sequence: TGTGCCAGCAGCTCGAGGATTAAGGACTATGGCTACACCTTC. Protein sequence: CASSSRIKDYGYTF.

The rearrangement joins TRBV7-3 to TRBJ2-6; no firm D call. The CDR3 length is 18 residues. The V and J ends lost 5 bases and 0 bases respectively, with 17 bases between them. Germline-derived CDR1 and CDR2 are SGHTA and FQGTGA. The CDR3 is CASSPGPPRSSGANVLTF. The CDR3 DNA reads TGTGCCAGCAGCCCAGGACCCCCTCGAAGCTCTGGGGCCAACGTCCTGACTTTC.

The chain links TRBV6-1 to TRBJ1-1; 9 positions match TRBD1. The CDR3 loop spans 13 amino acids. V shed 5 bases and J 12 bases; nucleotides not matched to a gene: 10. Germline-derived CDR1 and CDR2 are MNHNS and SASEGT. CDR3 in DNA: TGTGCCAGCAGTCGCGGGACAGGGAAGGTGACTTTCTTT. This sequence encodes CASSRGTGKVTFF.

This clone was detected once. The rearrangement links TRBV7-6 to TRBJ2-3; possibly TRBD2 for D (5 bases). Germline V gives CDR1 SGHVS, CDR2 FNYEAQ. Deletions cut 3 bases from V and 5 bases from J, with 12 bases between. This CDR3 is 14 amino acids long. The CDR3, as DNA: TGTGCCAGCAGCTTGGTGCCAGGAGGAGATACGCAGTATTTT. Translated: CASSLVPGGDTQYF.

The chain carries TRBV5-6 and TRBJ1-4; TRBD1 is a possible D gene (6 bases). CDR1 and CDR2 from the germline V gene are SGHDT and YYEEEE. CDR3 size: 14 residues. V gave up 2 bases and J gave up 1 base, with 6 bases separating them. Here the CDR3 DNA reads TGTGCCAGCAGCTTCAGGGGAACTAATGAAAAACTGTTTTTT. It specifies CASSFRGTNEKLFF.

The chain has TRBV5-1 and TRBJ2-5; 10 nucleotides match TRBD2. The CDR3 consists of 15 residues. V shed 4 bases, J shed 1 base, and the junction held 4 bases outside the gene matches. CDR1 and CDR2 (germline): SGHRS, YFSETQ. In DNA form, the CDR3 reads TGCGCCAGCAGCGGACTAGCGGACCCCCAAGAGACCCAGTACTTC. Amino acids: CASSGLADPQETQYF.

V gene TRBV4-3 combines with J gene TRBJ2-2, with 8 bases aligning to TRBD1. V dropped 0 bases and J dropped 6; count of bases not matched to a gene: 12. Germline V lookup: CDR1 LGHNA, CDR2 YSLEER. The CDR3 totals 18 residues. CDR3 sequence reads: CASSQDRDGTGSPGELFF. The CDR3 nucleotides read TGCGCCAGCAGCCAAGACCGAGACGGGACAGGTTCACCCGGGGAGCTGTTTTTT.

The V gene is TRBV7-2, the J gene TRBJ1-2; maybe TRBD1 (6 bases). The CDR3 length is 13 residues. Trimming left V 2 bases short and J 5 bases short, with 9 bases between. Germline V gives CDR1 SGHTA, CDR2 FQGNSA. The CDR3 is CASSLLGAYGYTF. In DNA form, the CDR3 reads TGTGCCAGCAGCTTATTGGGGGCTTATGGCTACACCTTC. Together with reference TRBV7-2 and TRBJ1-2, the CDR3 gives the full variable domain: GAGVSQSPSNKVTEKGKDVELRCDPISGHTALYWYRQSLGQGLEFLIYFQGNSAPDKSGLPSDRFSAERTGGSVSTLTIQRTQQEDSAVYLCASSLLGAYGYTFGSGTRLTVV.

The chain uses TRBV4-2 and TRBJ2-5, with TRBD2 identical over 16 bases. The ends lost 5 bases at V and 5 bases at J; junction bases unmatched: 5. CDR1 and CDR2 (germline): LGHNA, YNFKEQ. This CDR3 spans 16 amino acids. In DNA form, the CDR3 reads TGTGCCAGCAGCTCGGGACTAGCGGGGGGGAGGGAGACCCAGTACTTC. Its protein product is CASSSGLAGGRETQYF.